A selection of T cell receptor beta chains follows, all from one sample in a study of CD8+ T cells in alopecia areata. TCRdb keeps only in-frame clones here, not all; method: immunoSEQ multiplex PCR. The table shows about 160,000 clones, with less than 70% occurring only once. The input for sequencing was CD4+ T cells sorted from blood, taken at week 4, from a patient treated with tofacitinib. The receptors shown here come from a human donor with alopecia areata. CDR3s include the opening cysteine and the closing phenylalanine or tryptophan. D genes are given only for firm matches. Clone size is given for some rows only: seen once, a few or many times, or a class if the clone is expanded.

TRBD1	TRBV5-1	16	.	TRBJ1-1	TGCGCCAGCAGCACCCGGGACAGGGTCGTTCCGAGTGAAGCTTTCTTT	CASSTRDRVVPSEAFF
.	TRBV6-5	14	few	TRBJ1-6	TGTGCCAGCACGGAAAGGACACCCAATTCACCCCTCCACTTT	CASTERTPNSPLHF
TRBD1	TRBV27	13	.	TRBJ1-2	TGTGCCAGCAGTCCGTGGGACAGAATACGCTACACCTTC	CASSPWDRIRYTF
.	TRBV4-3	15	medium-sized	TRBJ2-1	TGCGCCAGCAGCCAAGGCTGGGCGAGTGAGAATGAGCAGTTCTTC	CASSQGWASENEQFF
.	TRBV29-1	11	.	TRBJ1-2	TGCAGCGTCCGAAGCGGGGTTGGCTACACCTTC	CSVRSGVGYTF
.	TRBV18	14	few	TRBJ2-5	TGTGCCAGCTCACCCCGACTAGACCAAGAGACCCAGTACTTC	CASSPRLDQETQYF
.	TRBV30	13	.	TRBJ1-5	TGTGCCTGGAGTGGGCAGCCAAATCAGCCCCAGCATTTT	CAWSGQPNQPQHF
.	TRBV15	13	.	TRBJ2-1	TGTGCCACCAGCAGGGACTCCTACAATGAGCAGTTCTTC	CATSRDSYNEQFF
.	TRBV29-1	13	.	TRBJ2-6	TGCAGCGTTGCTGGGACTGGGGCCAACGTCCTGACTTTC	CSVAGTGANVLTF
.	TRBV29-1	11	once	TRBJ2-5	TGCAGCACGGGGGGCGAGGAGACCCAGTACTTC	CSTGGEETQYF
.	TRBV15	13	.	TRBJ1-5	TGTGCCACCAGCAGAGGGGGGATTCAGCCCCAGCATTTT	CATSRGGIQPQHF
.	TRBV19	15	few	TRBJ2-1	TGTGCCAGTAGTCCCGAAGGCCAGCCCTACAATGAGCAGTTCTTC	CASSPEGQPYNEQFF
.	TRBV29-1	16	.	TRBJ2-1	TGCAGCGCATATGACTCCGGAGGTGGGGAAGCCAATGAGCAGTTCTTC	CSAYDSGGGEANEQFF
.	TRBV25-1	14	few	TRBJ2-1	TGTGCCAGCACGTTCCCTGGAGGCAGCGGTGAGCAGTTCTTC	CASTFPGGSGEQFF
TRBD2	TRBV30	17	.	TRBJ2-1	TGTGCCTGGAAGGCGACTTGGGGCAGCGGGGGGGCCGATGAGCAGTTCTTC	CAWKATWGSGGADEQFF
TRBD1	TRBV27	14	.	TRBJ1-1	TGTGCCAGCAGCCTGACAGGGATGAACACTGAAGCTTTCTTT	CASSLTGMNTEAFF
.	TRBV25-1	12	.	TRBJ2-3	TGTGCCAGCAGTGTAGGCACAGATACGCAGTATTTT	CASSVGTDTQYF
TRBD1	TRBV30	13	.	TRBJ2-7	TGTGCCTGGAGCCTGACAGGGGTAGGGGAGCAGTACTTC	CAWSLTGVGEQYF
TRBD2	TRBV6-5	13	once	TRBJ2-7	TGTGCCACCATTAGCGGGGTTTCCTACGAGCAGTACTTC	CATISGVSYEQYF
TRBD1	TRBV27	16	.	TRBJ1-6	TGTGCCAGCAGTCGGGACAGAAGCTCCTATAATTCACCCCTCCACTTT	CASSRDRSSYNSPLHF
.	TRBV30	12	few	TRBJ2-2	TGTGCCTGGAGTGTACGAGGCGGGGAGCTGTTTTTT	CAWSVRGGELFF
.	TRBV5-1	17	.	TRBJ1-3	TGCGCCAGCAGCCCCGTCCCGGGACATACTACTGGAAACACCATATATTTT	CASSPVPGHTTGNTIYF
TRBD2	TRBV5-1	17	.	TRBJ2-3	TGCGCCAGCAGCCCGAGGACTAGCGGACCTAGCACAGATACGCAGTATTTT	CASSPRTSGPSTDTQYF
TRBD1	TRBV2	14	.	TRBJ1-3	TGTGCCAGCAGTTCGACAGGGGAAGGAAACACCATATATTTT	CASSSTGEGNTIYF
TRBD1	TRBV29-1	13	.	TRBJ2-7	TGCAGCGCCACACAGGGGTTCTCCTACGAGCAGTACTTC	CSATQGFSYEQYF
.	TRBV2	13	few	TRBJ2-3	TGTGCCAGCAGTTCCCGACTGGGAGATACGCAGTATTTT	CASSSRLGDTQYF
.	TRBV7-2	13	.	TRBJ1-4	TGTGCCAGCAGCACCATGGACAGTGAAAAACTGTTTTTT	CASSTMDSEKLFF
.	TRBV6-1	15	few	TRBJ1-4	TGTGCCAGCTCCTACTCGTGGGGCACTAATGAAAAACTGTTTTTT	CASSYSWGTNEKLFF
.	TRBV5-1	15	.	TRBJ1-4	TGCGCCAGCAGCTTGGAGGGACAACCTCTGGGGAGGGTGTTTTTT	CASSLEGQPLGRVFF
.	TRBV7-9	14	.	TRBJ2-3	TGTGCCAGCAGCCCAGACCAGGGCACAGATACGCAGTATTTT	CASSPDQGTDTQYF
TRBD2	TRBV5-8	12	once	TRBJ2-7	TGTGCCAGCAGCTTAGCGGGGGGCGAGCAGTACTTC	CASSLAGGEQYF
TRBD1	TRBV30	13	.	TRBJ1-6	TGTGCCTGGAGCCGGGACAGGGATTCACCCCTCCACTTT	CAWSRDRDSPLHF
TRBD1	TRBV5-6	13	.	TRBJ1-6	TGTGCCAGCAGCCCAGGACAGGTTAATACCCTCCACTTT	CASSPGQVNTLHF
.	TRBV29-1	11	few	TRBJ2-7	TGCAGCGTCCGCCTGGCCTACGAGCAGTACTTC	CSVRLAYEQYF
.	TRBV6-5	11	.	TRBJ1-1	TGTGCCAGCAGTCGGGACACTGAAGCTTTCTTT	CASSRDTEAFF
.	TRBV30	14	.	TRBJ2-7	TGTGCCTGGAGTCTGGGACAACCGCCCTACGAGCAGTACTTC	CAWSLGQPPYEQYF
.	TRBV23-1	18	.	TRBJ1-5	TGCGCCAGCAGTCAATCTTATGAACAGGGTAGGGTTAATCAGCCCCAGCATTTT	CASSQSYEQGRVNQPQHF
.	TRBV30	13	.	TRBJ1-2	TGTGCCTGGAAGGTCAAGTCCCTCTATGGCTACACCTTC	CAWKVKSLYGYTF
.	TRBV30	13	.	TRBJ1-2	TGTGCCTGGAGTGTTCAACTAAGGGATGGCTACACCTTC	CAWSVQLRDGYTF
TRBD1	TRBV29-1	13	few	TRBJ1-1	TGCAGCCAGTACCGGGACAGGGGCACTGAAGCTTTCTTT	CSQYRDRGTEAFF
.	TRBV9	14	.	TRBJ1-5	TGTGCCAGCAGCCCAGGGCCGGTATATCAGCCCCAGCATTTT	CASSPGPVYQPQHF
.	TRBV30	12	.	TRBJ2-1	TGTGCCTGGAGCATCTGGCGAGATGAGCAGTTCTTC	CAWSIWRDEQFF
.	TRBV29-1	12	once	TRBJ2-7	TGCAGCGTTGAAGGAGGGGGATTCGAGCAGTACTTC	CSVEGGGFEQYF
.	TRBV29-1	14	few	TRBJ1-2	TGCAGCGTTGGACGGGGTAAAGATGGGTATGGCTACACCTTC	CSVGRGKDGYGYTF
.	TRBV6-5	16	.	TRBJ2-3	TGTGCCAGCAGTTACTCTGATTTCCTGAGCACAGATACGCAGTATTTT	CASSYSDFLSTDTQYF
.	TRBV20-1	11	.	TRBJ2-3	TGCAGTGCAAGAGTCACAGATACGCAGTATTTT	CSARVTDTQYF
.	TRBV29-1	12	.	TRBJ1-1	TGCAGCGGTACCAGGGGTAACACTGAAGCTTTCTTT	CSGTRGNTEAFF
.	TRBV5-4	16	.	TRBJ2-1	TGTGCCAGCAGCTTGGGGGGGGCCCAGGCACACAATGAGCAGTTCTTC	CASSLGGAQAHNEQFF
TRBD2	TRBV9	15	.	TRBJ2-5	TGTGCCAGCAGCCCAAGACTAGCGGGGGAAGAGACCCAGTACTTC	CASSPRLAGEETQYF
TRBD2	TRBV5-1	15	.	TRBJ2-1	TGCGCCAGCAGGATGGCCGCTAGCGGGCTAAATGAGCAGTTCTTC	CASRMAASGLNEQFF
TRBD1	TRBV2	16	.	TRBJ2-1	TGTGCCAGCAGTAAAACAGGGGGAACCACCTACAATGAGCAGTTCTTC	CASSKTGGTTYNEQFF
.	TRBV5-1	12	.	TRBJ1-2	TGCGCCAGCAGCTTGGTACAGGGAAACTACACCTTC	CASSLVQGNYTF
.	TRBV9	14	.	TRBJ2-7	TGTGCCAGCAGCCCCTCCGGGATTACCTACGAGCAGTACTTC	CASSPSGITYEQYF